This T cell receptor beta chain was obtained from a study of blood T cell repertoires in COVID-19. The assay was immunoSEQ multiplex PCR, and TCRdb's table has in-frame clones only and misses some. This table holds roughly 120,000 clones, 87% found once. This CDR3 spans 12 amino acids. Germline CDR1 reads MNHNY; CDR2 reads SVGAGI (reference sequence). Trimming shortened V by 2 bases and J by 9 bases, and 11 bases separated the two germline ends. The sample comprised peripheral blood. V gene TRBV6-6 combines with J gene TRBJ2-7; D is possibly TRBD2 (7 bases). The sequence was collected from a human donor in a cohort sampled during active COVID-19. CDR3 sequence: CASSYPGEGQYF. The CDR3 coding sequence is TGTGCCAGCAGTTACCCAGGGGAGGGGCAGTACTTC.